This T cell receptor (beta chain) was observed in a study of blood T cell repertoires in COVID-19 (dated by TCRdb to 2019 to 2021). Background for the entire study: Samples covering the acute and convalescent phases of COVID-19 were provided by collaborators in the United States, Italy and Spain. The material from the prospective study consisted of cDNA or gDNA derived from T cells, B-cell-depleted T cells, or PBMCs. Samples were obtained from the ongoing ImmuneRACE study (first 160 participants) and from some 1,200 subjects provided by 6 global collaborators. Subjects who had been exposed to COVID-19, were actively infected with it, or had recovered from it provided the deeply sampled blood TCRbeta repertoires that made up the dataset. HLA class I and class II types, where available, came from metadata supplied by the sample provider rather than from assay-based typing. The repertoires were made available in a free public database intended to serve as a resource for research on the immune response to SARS-CoV-2. The sample metadata nearly always contained a de-identified subject ID, COVID-19 status, age in years and sex. Paper-wide results and their limitations: How much clinical and demographic metadata was included differed by source and by participant, and the metadata was provided uncurated.

Points on this clone: Its cognate antigen has yet to be identified. No base qualities exist here, and no much larger clone lies one base off it.

Participants in the prospective study were aged roughly 18 to 89 years, lived in 20 to 25 United States geographic areas, and enrolled through a virtual design. In the prospective study, cohorts were assigned on the basis of participant-reported clinical history obtained from a screening survey and a study questionnaire. For ImmuneRACE Cohort 3, a participant was defined as recovered based on two consecutive negative NP/OP PCR tests, clearance by a healthcare professional, or resolution of symptoms. In the prospective study, whole blood, serum and a nasopharyngeal or oropharyngeal swab were collected from each participant by mobile phlebotomists. Over a roughly 2-month period, participants in the prospective study had the option of providing additional blood draws and questionnaires. Blood samples from the prospective study were shipped frozen or at room temperature prior to DNA extraction. The CDR3, from cysteine to phenylalanine, totals 14 residues. Solely the CDR3 DNA is kept, with 42 bases framed from the first base. The junction shows trimming of 5 bases on V and 2 bases on J, plus 12 bases between the germline ends. From the germline V gene (reference sequence), CDR1 is SGHAT and CDR2 is FQDESV.

The immunoSEQ Assay, a bias-controlled multiplex PCR, was used to amplify TCRbeta CDR3 regions from genomic DNA. From the authors' description of their analysis: The number of nucleated cells in each sample was estimated by amplification of reference gene primers within the assay. Sequence reads were collapsed and filtered to measure the absolute abundance of every unique TCRbeta CDR3 rearrangement. For each sample, productive Simpson clonality was calculated as the square root of Simpson's diversity index over productive rearrangements. What TCRdb holds here is the immuneACCESS table cut down to in-frame rearrangements. Part of the clones is not present; checked against another copy, under half of the missing clones reflect an unresolved V gene, and the others are unexplained. V, J and clone size are taken as reported in that table, and D and trimming were inferred from the DNA itself. For this sample there are approximately 300,000 clones; 70% to 90% appear just once. In total, the top ten clones hold less than 6% of the sample.

The V and J segments used are TRBV11-1 and TRBJ1-2; the D gene is unclear. This clonotype was sampled from a woman under 40 who had recovered from COVID-19. The sequencing sample was made of PBMCs or T cells enriched from blood (not recorded which). The DNA sequence reads TGTGCCAGCAGCCCCCGGCGAGGGAACTATGGCTACACCTTC. Protein translation: CASSPRRGNYGYTF.